Shown below are 26 T cell receptor beta chains from a single sample sequenced in a study of T cell repertoires in cytomegalovirus infection (dated by TCRdb to between 2017 and 2020). These receptors have no known antigen. The treatment or condition tag for this specimen amounts to: in vitro stimulation with specific CMV peptide epitopes to enrich CMV-specific T cells. The listed sequencing device is Illumina HiSeq 1500. In-frame beta chains were kept once TCRdb had trimmed the public reads at Q25 with fastp and called clones with MiXCR. Identical CDR3 protein sequences are pooled into one entry, listed with their most common genes and DNA. The sample table contains 650,000 to 900,000 distinct CDR3 sequences; only one count was recorded for 30% to 35% of them. The ten largest clones take up around 12% of the sample. The material was cultured CD8+ T cells from PBMCs, obtained from culture after CMV antigen stimulation. All receptors come from a human donor in good health (CMV status not recorded). Some clones in this sample may be carry-over from other donors' samples.

This chain connects TRBV7-9 to TRBJ1-1; D is unclear. Trimming took off 4 bases at V and 6 bases at J, with 9 bases between the two ends. The V gene's germline CDR1 is SEHNR and CDR2 FQNEAQ (reference sequence). The CDR3 totals 12 residues. Here the CDR3 reads CASSSLRAEAFF. The CDR3 DNA is TGTGCCAGCAGCTCCCTGCGTGCTGAAGCTTTCTTT.

The chain carries TRBV7-9 and TRBJ2-5, with 7 bases fitting TRBD1. The trim removed 6 bases at V and 2 bases at J, leaving 12 bases unmatched. Germline V gene sequence: CDR1 SEHNR, CDR2 FQNEAQ (reference sequence). The CDR3 is 16 residues long. The CDR3 nucleotides read TGTGCCAGCAGTCGAATTTTGACAGGGTCTCAAGAGACCCAGTACTTC. This codes for CASSRILTGSQETQYF.

This clonotype was seen a handful of times. The chain carries TRBV12-5 and TRBJ2-3; 7 nucleotides line up with TRBD1. CDR1 is LGHNT and CDR2 is FRNRAP in the germline V gene. This CDR3 comprises 16 residues. Trimming at V came to 5 bases and at J to 0 bases, leaving 8 bases not matched to a gene. The DNA for the CDR3 is TGTGCTAGTGGTACCTCCGGGACAGATAGCACAGATACGCAGTATTTT. Protein product: CASGTSGTDSTDTQYF.

The chain combines TRBV6-1 with TRBJ2-7, with a possible D match to TRBD1 (6 bases). The CDR3 length is 13 residues. The germline V gene encodes CDR1 MNHNS and CDR2 SASEGT. Trimming removed 3 bases at V and 5 bases at J, with 11 bases between. Here the CDR3 DNA reads TGTGCCAGCAGTGACTTGGACAGAAACGAGCAGTACGTC. It yields the protein CASSDLDRNEQYV.

The V call is TRBV7-3, the J call TRBJ2-1; D is possibly TRBD1 (6 bases). The CDR3 is made up of 16 amino acids. V lost 5 bases and J 0 bases, leaving 14 bases between the germline ends. Germline CDR1 reads SGHTA; CDR2 reads FQGTGA. CDR3 sequence (DNA): TGTGCCAGCAGCCTAAGGGGGTTGGGCTCCTACAATGAGCAGTTCTTC. Residues: CASSLRGLGSYNEQFF.

V is TRBV4-1 and J is TRBJ2-1; 9 bases agree with TRBD1. The CDR3 runs to 17 residues. With V trimmed by 1 base and J by 5 bases, 9 bases remained unmatched. Germline CDR1 MGHRA, CDR2 YSYEKL. CDR3 nucleotide sequence: TGCGCCAGCAGCCAAGTATCCCCGGGACAGGGTGACAATGAGCAGTTCTTC. It codes for CASSQVSPGQGDNEQFF.

This clonotype was seen a few times. The chain links TRBV27 to TRBJ2-1; 10 nucleotides agree with TRBD1. V shed 6 bases and J 6 bases; nucleotides not matched to a gene: 2. Germline V gene data show CDR1 as MNHEY and CDR2 as SMNVEV (reference sequence). The CDR3 is made up of 13 amino acids. CDR3 region: CASRRTGGNEQFF. The CDR3 DNA follows: TGTGCCAGCAGAAGGACAGGGGGCAATGAGCAGTTCTTC.

This clonotype has a count of ten or more. The chain joins TRBV15 to TRBJ1-2; D remains ambiguous. Per germline, CDR1 LNHNV and CDR2 YYDKDF (reference sequence). CDR3 length: 14 residues. Trimming stripped 1 base from V and 4 bases from J, with 10 bases between. The CDR3: CATSRVVFGYGYTF. The DNA for the CDR3 is TGTGCCACCAGCAGAGTGGTGTTCGGCTATGGCTACACCTTC.

The CDR3 DNA follows: TGTGCCAGCAGCTCGGGCTCCATAAACACTGAAGCTTTCTTT. The encoded protein is CASSSGSINTEAFF. This rearrangement joins TRBV7-6 to TRBJ1-1; D remains ambiguous. This CDR3 spans 14 amino acids. Germline values: CDR1 SGHVS, CDR2 FNYEAQ. Trimming stripped 4 bases from V and 2 bases from J, with 11 bases between.

This clonotype has just one count. The chain has TRBV27 and TRBJ1-2, with 11 positions matching TRBD1. CDR1 is MNHEY, CDR2 SMNVEV, per germline (reference sequence). This CDR3 contains 15 residues. Germline trimming cut 4 bases from V and 7 bases from J; bases unmatched to any gene: 8. CDR3 bases: TGTGCCAGCAGTTCGACCGGACAGGGGGCAAGTGGCTACACCTTC. Translated, it gives CASSSTGQGASGYTF.

Only a few counts were recorded for this clonotype. The V and J genes are TRBV15 and TRBJ2-4, with TRBD2 as a possible D gene (7 bases). Trimming cost V 7 bases and J 9 bases, with 19 bases left between them. This CDR3 region has 14 residues. Germline V lookup: CDR1 LNHNV, CDR2 YYDKDF (reference sequence). CDR3 DNA sequence: TGTGCCACCACCAATGGGCAGGGGAGGGGCATTCAGTACTTC. The encoded protein is CATTNGQGRGIQYF. The full variable domain, its missing parts supplied by reference TRBV15 and TRBJ2-4, is DAMVIQNPRYQVTQFGKPVTLSCSQTLNHNVMYWYQQKSSQAPKLLFHYYDKDFNNEADTPDNFQSRRPNTSFCFLDIRSPGLGDTAMYLCATTNGQGRGIQYFGAGTRLSVL.

The V and J genes are TRBV7-9 and TRBJ2-1; TRBD2 matches at 8 bases. Germline V CDR1 and CDR2: SEHNR, FQNEAQ (reference sequence). This CDR3 comprises 13 residues. J lost 7 bases, V lost 4 bases, and 3 bases had no gene match. The CDR3 sequence: CASSSTSENEQFF. DNA for the CDR3: TGTGCCAGCAGCTCGACTAGCGAAAATGAGCAGTTCTTC.

Worth noting for this clonotype: Its ends do not fully match the called genes, so a read error is possible. This chain links TRBV7-6 with TRBJ1-1; tentative D call: TRBD1 (6 bases). CDR3 length: 15 amino acids. CDR1 is SGHVS, CDR2 FNYEAQ, per germline. The CDR3 sequence: CANSLAGGRNTEAFF. CDR3 bases: TGTGCCAACAGCTTAGCGGGGGGGCGGAACACTGAAGCTTTCTTT.

This clonotype appeared a few times. The chain recombines TRBV7-8 with TRBJ2-7; D possibly corresponds to TRBD2 (6 bases). Looked up from germline, CDR1 is SGHVS and CDR2 is FQNEAQ. The V end lost 5 bases, the J end lost 5 bases, and 16 bases lay between the germline ends. The CDR3 covers 14 residues. The CDR3 DNA follows: TGTGCCAGCAGCCCCGCGGACTATTCGAACGAGCAGTACTTC. Its protein product is CASSPADYSNEQYF.

This chain links TRBV14 with TRBJ1-5, with TRBD1 matching over 10 bases. Germline CDR1 is SGHDN and CDR2 is FVKESK. The CDR3 extends over 13 amino acids. The V gene end was trimmed by 3 bases and the J gene end by 7 bases; junction bases not matched to a gene: 0. The CDR3: CASSQTGGQPQHF. For the CDR3, the DNA is TGTGCCAGCAGCCAGACAGGGGGCCAGCCCCAGCATTTT.

This chain connects TRBV7-6 to TRBJ1-2; no reliable D call. CDR1 and CDR2 from the germline V gene are SGHVS and FNYEAQ. The ends were cut back, 0 bases at V and 7 bases at J, with 15 bases in the middle. There are 15 residues in the CDR3. DNA of the CDR3: TGTGCCAGCAGCTTAGCGGACCCTCCCTCGCGTGGCTACACCTTC. It is translated as CASSLADPPSRGYTF. The whole variable domain, filled in from reference TRBV7-6 and TRBJ1-2, reads GAGVSQSPRYKVTKRGQDVALRCDPISGHVSLYWYRQALGQGPEFLTYFNYEAQQDKSGLPNDRFSAERPEGSISTLTIQRTEQRDSAMYRCASSLADPPSRGYTFGSGTRLTVV.

This chain joins TRBV6-2 or TRBV6-3 and TRBJ2-7; D is ambiguous. The CDR3 spans 13 residues. The V gene's germline CDR1 is MNHEY and CDR2 SVGEGT. V was shortened by 2 bases and J by 3 bases, with 8 bases between the two germline ends. CDR3 in DNA: TGTGCCAGCAGTTACGGAGAGCACTACGAGCAGTACTTC. Translated, it gives CASSYGEHYEQYF.

This clonotype was seen repeatedly, ten times or more. V and J are TRBV6-5 and TRBJ2-3; weak D call: TRBD1 (6 bases). V lost 0 bases, J lost 4 bases, and 17 bases lay in between. The CDR3 contains 17 residues. Germline V lookup: CDR1 MNHEY, CDR2 SVGAGI. Here the CDR3 DNA reads TGTGCCAGCAGTTACTCAGATGGCCGGTGGGGGCCAGATACGCAGTATTTT. Protein product: CASSYSDGRWGPDTQYF.

With regard to this clonotype: Given a much more abundant clone one base away, this may be a read error. J is TRBJ2-7 and V is TRBV12-3 or TRBV12-4; 10 bases align to TRBD1. The CDR3 has 16 amino acids. The CDR3 spells CGSSPRDRGFFYEQYF. The CDR3 region has the DNA TGTGGCAGCAGTCCAAGGGACAGGGGCTTTTTCTACGAGCAGTACTTC.

This clonotype has more than one count but fewer than ten. Germline is not matched at one junction end, which may reflect a read error. This chain joins TRBV12-5 and TRBJ2-7; D remains unclear. Germline V gene data show CDR1 as LGHNT and CDR2 as FRNRAP. The length of the CDR3 is 11 residues. The DNA of the CDR3 is TGTGCTAGTGGTTTGTTCCCACAGAGCGACTTC. Its protein is CASGLFPQSDF.

This clonotype was detected only a few times. This chain joins TRBV5-5 and TRBJ2-3; 8 bases map to TRBD2. V lost 0 bases, J lost 0 bases, and 6 bases stayed unmatched. The germline V gene has CDR1 SGHKS and CDR2 YYEKEE (reference sequence). This CDR3 is built from 17 residues. The CDR3 sequence: CASSLVPGGPSTDTQYF. The CDR3 DNA sequence: TGTGCCAGCAGCTTGGTCCCGGGGGGGCCTAGCACAGATACGCAGTATTTT.

V gene TRBV27 combines with J gene TRBJ2-7; no clear D. This CDR3 has 13 amino acids. Trimming stripped 3 bases from V and 3 bases from J, with 9 bases between. Germline-derived CDR1 and CDR2 are MNHEY and SMNVEV (reference sequence). The CDR3 loop is CASSFGPLYEQYV. DNA of the CDR3: TGTGCCAGCAGTTTCGGACCGCTCTACGAGCAGTACGTC.

This clonotype was seen only a few times. The chain uses TRBV7-9 and TRBJ1-1; D call uncertain. V dropped 2 bases and J dropped 5 bases, with 12 bases sitting between them. Germline values: CDR1 SEHNR, CDR2 FQNEAQ (reference sequence). CDR3 length equals 14 residues. The CDR3 here is CASSLTSLGTEAFF. DNA of the CDR3: TGTGCCAGCAGCTTAACGTCTCTCGGTACTGAAGCTTTCTTT.

Here the CDR3 reads CASPQFVGNSGANVLTF. DNA for the CDR3: TGTGCCAGTCCACAATTCGTGGGAAACTCTGGGGCCAACGTCCTGACTTTC. This rearrangement joins TRBV19 to TRBJ2-6; unclear D gene. V dropped 8 bases and J dropped 0 bases, with 17 bases sitting between them. The CDR3 contains 17 residues. Germline lookup yields CDR1 LNHDA and CDR2 SQIVND (reference sequence).

The chain carries TRBV12-5 and TRBJ2-7, with unresolved D. The CDR3 sequence is 13 residues long. Germline CDR1 and CDR2: LGHNT and FRNRAP. V was shortened by 2 bases and J by 5 bases, with 10 bases between the two germline ends. CDR3 nucleotide sequence: TGTGCTAGTGGTTTGTCCCCCGGACACGAGCAGTACTTC. Translation: CASGLSPGHEQYF.

The table lists this clonotype with a count of one. The V call is TRBV7-9, the J call TRBJ2-3; 8 bases map to TRBD2. V lost 0 bases and J lost 7; bases outside the gene matches: 6. The germline CDR1 and CDR2 sequences are SEHNR and FQNEAQ (reference sequence). This CDR3 contains 15 residues. The CDR3 is CASSLAGGAGNTQYF. CDR3 bases: TGTGCCAGCAGCTTAGCCGGGGGGGCCGGAAATACGCAGTATTTT. The whole variable domain, remainder taken from reference TRBV7-9 and TRBJ2-3, is DTGVSQNPRHKITKRGQNVTFRCDPISEHNRLYWYRQTLGQGPEFLTYFQNEAQLEKSRLLSDRFSAERPKGSFSTLEIQRTEQGDSAMYLCASSLAGGAGNTQYFGPGTRLTVL.